A single sample gave rise to the 30 T cell receptor beta chains below, sequenced in a study of human T cells and chemical hapten exposure. Time point meaning: pre-sensitization, week 0. Treatment reported: therapeutic diphenylcyclopropenone sensitization with weekly scalp DPC. Via MiXCR, TCRdb re-called the RACE reads, giving one row per CDR3 protein. The table lists about 270,000 distinct CDR3 sequences, around 7.3% of them singletons. Sequencing was performed on whole blood, taken in connection with sensitization to the hapten diphenylcyclopropenone (DPC). The receptor set was obtained from a man between 18 and 35 years old with alopecia areata. Some clones in this sample may be carry-over from other donors' samples.

J is TRBJ2-4 and V is TRBV7-2, with no clear D. Germline CDR1 and CDR2: SGHTA and FQGNSA. The CDR3 runs to 16 residues. Trimming cost V 0 bases and J 0 bases, with 9 bases left between them. The CDR3 protein is CASSLAPGLAKNIQYF. In DNA form, the CDR3 reads TGTGCCAGCAGCTTAGCTCCTGGTCTAGCCAAAAACATTCAGTACTTC.

The genes are TRBV27 and TRBJ1-1, with 8 bases lining up with TRBD1. J was trimmed by 3 bases and V by 2 bases; bases with no gene match: 8. Germline V gene lookup returns CDR1 MNHEY and CDR2 SMNVEV (reference sequence). The CDR3 consists of 16 residues. CDR3 sequence reads: CASSLSDGQGDTEAFF. The CDR3 nucleotides read TGTGCCAGCAGTTTAAGCGACGGACAGGGCGACACTGAAGCTTTCTTT.

This chain connects TRBV6-1 to TRBJ1-1, with D possibly matching TRBD1 (6 bases). The CDR3 contains 15 residues. CDR1 and CDR2 (germline): MNHNS, SASEGT. V was pared by 7 bases and J by 0 bases, with 15 bases between. The CDR3 spells CASITEGGMNTEAFF. CDR3 nucleotide sequence: TGTGCCAGCATCACGGAGGGGGGAATGAACACTGAAGCTTTCTTT.

The chain couples TRBV4-1 to TRBJ1-5, with D uncertain. Germline V gene lookup returns CDR1 MGHRA and CDR2 YSYEKL. This CDR3 is built from 13 residues. V was pared by 4 bases and J by 3 bases, with 7 bases between. CDR3 DNA sequence: TGCGCCAGCAGCCGCCTATACAATCAGCCCCAGCATTTT. Protein product: CASSRLYNQPQHF.

DNA of the CDR3: TGTGCTAGTGGTGAAGGAAGAGCAACTAATGAAAAACTGTTTTTT. Translation: CASGEGRATNEKLFF. V usage is TRBV12-5 and J usage is TRBJ1-4; D remains ambiguous. The CDR3 length is 15 residues. Trimming removed 5 bases at V and 0 bases at J, with 10 bases between. From germline, CDR1 is LGHNT and CDR2 FRNRAP.

J is TRBJ2-1 and V is TRBV6-1; TRBD2 matches at 9 bases. The CDR3 extends over 17 amino acids. With 7 bases clipped from V and 1 base from J, the junction kept 11 bases outside the gene matches. Germline V gene sequence: CDR1 MNHNS, CDR2 SASEGT. The CDR3 DNA is TGTGCCAGCAATCGGTTAGCGGGGGTAGGATCCTACAATGAGCAGTTCTTC. Amino acids: CASNRLAGVGSYNEQFF.

This sequence joins TRBV25-1 and TRBJ2-1; 9 bases align to TRBD2. Germline CDR1 MGHDK, CDR2 SYGVNS. The CDR3 runs 11 residues. The J segment lost 16 bases and the V segment lost 5 bases, leaving 6 bases of the junction unmatched. In DNA, the CDR3 is TGTGCCAGCAGTACGGGACTAGCATATTTCTTC. Protein: CASSTGLAYFF.

The gene calls are TRBV6-2 or TRBV6-3 and TRBJ1-5; D not certain. V was clipped by 5 bases and J by 1 base, with 9 bases between them. The germline CDR1 and CDR2 sequences are MNHEY and SVGEGT. The CDR3 runs 14 residues. CDR3 amino acids: CASSRPRSNQPQHF. CDR3 nucleotides: TGTGCCAGCAGTCGCCCCAGGAGCAATCAGCCCCAGCATTTT.

This clonotype was observed many times. This chain uses TRBV2 with TRBJ2-5; perhaps TRBD2 as D (5 bases). The germline V gene has CDR1 SNHLY and CDR2 FYNNEI. The CDR3 is 12 amino acids. V lost 6 bases and J 4 bases, leaving 9 bases between the germline ends. CDR3 in amino acids: CASSGEGETQYF. CDR3 in DNA: TGTGCCAGCAGCGGAGAGGGAGAGACCCAGTACTTC.

This clonotype has ten or more counts. The chain has TRBV6-2 or TRBV6-3 and TRBJ1-5, with D unresolved. The germline CDR1 and CDR2 sequences are MNHEY and SVGEGT. V lost 5 bases, J lost 1 base, and 15 bases lay in between. The CDR3 covers 16 residues. The CDR3 DNA is TGTGCCAGCAGTCCCCCCAAAGGCACCAGCAATCAGCCCCAGCATTTT. Translation gives CASSPPKGTSNQPQHF.

In its sample, this clonotype was seen a few times. V gene TRBV6-2 or TRBV6-3 combines with J gene TRBJ1-5; weak D call: TRBD1 (5 bases). V was shortened by 2 bases and J by 6 bases, with 11 bases between the two germline ends. The CDR3 length is 14 residues. Germline CDR1 reads MNHEY; CDR2 reads SVGEGT. CDR3 nucleotide sequence: TGTGCCAGCAGTTACGTGGGGACCTTTCAGCCCCAGCATTTT. This codes for CASSYVGTFQPQHF.

This clonotype showed up just a few times. The rearrangement links TRBV21-1 to TRBJ2-4; the table gives TRBD1 as D, unverified against the DNA. TRBV21-1 is shown as a pseudogene. The length of the CDR3 is 20 residues. DNA of the CDR3: TGTGCCAGCAGCCCTACTCAGGGGACAGGGGAGAAACTTGCCAAAAACATTCAGTACTTC. Its translation: CASSPTQGTGEKLAKNIQYF.

The J gene is TRBJ2-3, the V gene TRBV7-9; 13 positions match TRBD2. Germline assignment: CDR1 SEHNR and CDR2 FQNEAQ (reference sequence). With V trimmed by 4 bases and J by 8 bases, 9 bases remained unmatched. This CDR3 region has 16 residues. CDR3 loop: CASSSTSGGAEFTQYF. The CDR3 DNA sequence: TGTGCCAGCAGCTCCACTAGCGGGGGGGCCGAGTTTACGCAGTATTTT.

This clonotype came up many times. This rearrangement joins TRBV20-1 to TRBJ1-6; D might be TRBD1 (5 bases). V gave up 3 bases and J gave up 5 bases, with 14 bases separating them. CDR1 DFQATT and CDR2 SNEGSKA come from the germline V gene (reference sequence). The length of the CDR3 is 15 residues. CDR3 loop: CSARTARRNNSPLHF. CDR3 nucleotide sequence: TGCAGTGCTAGGACAGCCCGGAGGAATAATTCACCCCTCCACTTT.

V usage is TRBV21-1 and J usage is TRBJ1-5; the table's D call, TRBD1, was not checked against the DNA. TRBV21-1 is a pseudogene segment. CDR3 size: 15 residues. The CDR3 nucleotides are TGTGCCAGCAGCAACCGGCAGGGGGGAGGACAGCCCCAGCATTTT. Amino acid sequence: CASSNRQGGGQPQHF.

Many counts were recorded for this clonotype. J is TRBJ1-5 and V is TRBV7-2; D is undetermined. The CDR3 sequence is 14 residues long. Trimming shortened V by 2 bases and J by 0 bases, and 5 bases separated the two germline ends. Germline V gene lookup returns CDR1 SGHTA and CDR2 FQGNSA. The CDR3 here is CASSLRVSNQPQHF. The CDR3 region has the DNA TGTGCCAGCAGCTTAAGGGTTAGCAATCAGCCCCAGCATTTT.

This clonotype came up a few times. This rearrangement joins TRBV5-1 to TRBJ1-1; no reliable D call. This CDR3 comprises 12 residues. V dropped 0 bases and J dropped 7 bases, with 7 bases sitting between them. In germline, CDR1 is SGHRS, CDR2 YFSETQ. This chain's CDR3 is CASSLGVSEAFF. The CDR3 DNA reads as TGCGCCAGCAGCTTGGGCGTAAGTGAAGCTTTCTTT.

This clonotype was counted many times. V usage is TRBV7-2 and J usage is TRBJ1-2; unclear D gene. The CDR3 loop spans 16 amino acids. Trimming stripped 6 bases from V and 0 bases from J, with 17 bases between. From germline, CDR1 is SGHTA and CDR2 FQGNSA. CDR3 loop: CASRQNGPGTNYGYTF. In DNA, the CDR3 is TGTGCCAGCAGACAAAACGGTCCAGGAACTAACTATGGCTACACCTTC.

This clonotype has ten or more counts. V and J are TRBV12-3 or TRBV12-4 and TRBJ1-2; 7 bases match TRBD1. V lost 8 bases and J lost 4; bases outside the gene matches: 4. This CDR3 is built from 12 residues. The CDR3 sequence: CASHRGGYGYTF. CDR3 bases: TGTGCCAGCCACAGGGGTGGCTATGGCTACACCTTC.

The chain carries TRBV29-1 and TRBJ1-2; unclear D gene. The V end was cut by 2 bases, the J end by 4 bases, with 11 bases between. CDR3 length: 13 amino acids. Germline-derived CDR1 and CDR2 are SQVTM and ANQGSEA. CDR3 DNA: TGCAGCGTTGAAAGAAGGGCCAGCTATGGCTACACCTTC. Residues: CSVERRASYGYTF. The full variable domain, in which reference TRBV29-1 and TRBJ1-2 provide the parts outside the CDR3, is SAVISQKPSRDICQRGTSLTIQCQVDSQVTMMFWYRQQPGQSLTLIATANQGSEATYESGFVIDKFPISRPNLTFSTLTVSNMSPEDSSIYLCSVERRASYGYTFGSGTRLTVV.

This clonotype was picked up a small number of times. The CDR3 nucleotides are TGCGCCAGCAGCCAAGTTCGGGTGGGCTATAATTCACCCCTCCACTTT. It encodes CASSQVRVGYNSPLHF. The chain recombines TRBV4-1 with TRBJ1-6; D is undetermined. V was shortened by 1 base and J by 3 bases, with 10 bases between the two germline ends. CDR1 is MGHRA, CDR2 YSYEKL, per germline. The CDR3 spans 16 residues.

V usage is TRBV7-3 and J usage is TRBJ2-3; D gene uncertain. The germline CDR1 and CDR2 sequences are SGHTA and FQGTGA. V gave up 3 bases and J gave up 1 base, with 14 bases separating them. This CDR3 contains 16 residues. The CDR3 DNA is TGTGCCAGCAGCTTGGTGGCGGTGACGGGCACAGATACGCAGTATTTT. It specifies CASSLVAVTGTDTQYF.

This clonotype was seen repeatedly, ten times or more. The chain links TRBV20-1 to TRBJ2-2, with a weak D call TRBD2 (6 bases). This CDR3 is 13 amino acids long. The germline V gene has CDR1 DFQATT and CDR2 SNEGSKA (reference sequence). Trimming shortened V by 5 bases and J by 6 bases, and 13 bases separated the two germline ends. CDR3 loop: CSADVREAGELFF. The CDR3 nucleotides are TGCAGTGCTGACGTCAGGGAGGCCGGGGAGCTGTTTTTT.

This clonotype was seen more than once but under ten times. The V call is TRBV7-2, the J call TRBJ2-4, with TRBD1 identical over 8 bases. Trimming took 5 bases from V and 0 from J; bases not matched to a gene: 6. Germline CDR1 and CDR2: SGHTA and FQGNSA. There are 16 residues in the CDR3. In DNA form, the CDR3 reads TGTGCCAGCAGCATAACAGGGGGAAGAGCCAAAAACATTCAGTACTTC. It yields the protein CASSITGGRAKNIQYF.

This clonotype came up a few times. The rearrangement links TRBV7-2 to TRBJ2-1; a possible D gene is TRBD2 (6 bases). CDR3 length: 17 residues. V lost 1 base and J lost 0, with 13 bases in between. CDR1 and CDR2 (germline): SGHTA, FQGNSA. The CDR3 here is CASSLVGGVNSYNEQFF. The CDR3 DNA reads as TGTGCCAGCAGCTTAGTCGGGGGAGTGAACTCCTACAATGAGCAGTTCTTC.

About this clonotype itself: The junction shows a germline mismatch at one end, possibly a read error. The chain links TRBV12-3 or TRBV12-4 to TRBJ2-3; 11 bases align to TRBD2. This CDR3 is built from 15 residues. In nucleotides, the CDR3 is TGTGCCAGCAGTCGTAGCGGGGGGGCTAAAGATATGCAGTATTTT. This encodes CASSRSGGAKDMQYF.

The V and J genes are TRBV18 and TRBJ2-7, with a weak D call TRBD1 (6 bases). The germline V gene encodes CDR1 KGHSH and CDR2 LQKENI. The ends were cut back, 3 bases at V and 10 bases at J, with 16 bases in the middle. The CDR3 runs 13 residues. CDR3 in DNA: TGTGCCAGCTCACCGGGTAAGACGGACAGTCAGTACGTC. Protein sequence: CASSPGKTDSQYV.

V gene TRBV11-2 combines with J gene TRBJ1-6; the match to TRBD1 covers 8 bases. The CDR3 covers 16 residues. V shed 4 bases and J 8 bases; nucleotides not matched to a gene: 10. Per germline, CDR1 SGHAT and CDR2 FQNNGV. CDR3 bases: TGTGCCAGCAGCTACCACCGGGACAGGACGTATTCACCCCTCCACTTT. Its translation is CASSYHRDRTYSPLHF.

The chain has TRBV4-3 and TRBJ1-2; TRBD1 aligns across 7 bases. The trim removed 0 bases at V and 2 bases at J, leaving 3 bases unmatched. The CDR3 totals 15 residues. Per germline, CDR1 LGHNA and CDR2 YSLEER. The CDR3 loop is CASSQDGTANYGYTF. The CDR3 coding sequence is TGCGCCAGCAGCCAAGACGGGACAGCGAACTATGGCTACACCTTC.

This clonotype showed up just a few times. V is TRBV5-5 and J is TRBJ2-3, with D unresolved. From germline, CDR1 is SGHKS and CDR2 YYEKEE (reference sequence). The CDR3 sequence is 15 residues long. V gave up 0 bases and J gave up 7 bases, with 15 bases separating them. The CDR3 loop is CASSLADFLDHTQYF. Here the CDR3 DNA reads TGTGCCAGCAGCTTGGCGGATTTTTTGGATCATACGCAGTATTTT.